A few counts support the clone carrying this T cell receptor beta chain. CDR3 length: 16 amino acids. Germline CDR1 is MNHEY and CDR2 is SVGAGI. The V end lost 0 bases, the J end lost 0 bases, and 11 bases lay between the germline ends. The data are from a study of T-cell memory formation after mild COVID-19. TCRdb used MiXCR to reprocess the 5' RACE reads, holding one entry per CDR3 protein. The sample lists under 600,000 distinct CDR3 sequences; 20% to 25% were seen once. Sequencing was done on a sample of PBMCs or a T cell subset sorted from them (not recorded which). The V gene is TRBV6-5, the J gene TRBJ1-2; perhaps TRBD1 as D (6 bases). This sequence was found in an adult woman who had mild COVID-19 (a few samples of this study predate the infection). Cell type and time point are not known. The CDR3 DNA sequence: TGTGCCAGCAGTTACTCTGGGGGCGGATCTAACTATGGCTACACCTTC. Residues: CASSYSGGGSNYGYTF.